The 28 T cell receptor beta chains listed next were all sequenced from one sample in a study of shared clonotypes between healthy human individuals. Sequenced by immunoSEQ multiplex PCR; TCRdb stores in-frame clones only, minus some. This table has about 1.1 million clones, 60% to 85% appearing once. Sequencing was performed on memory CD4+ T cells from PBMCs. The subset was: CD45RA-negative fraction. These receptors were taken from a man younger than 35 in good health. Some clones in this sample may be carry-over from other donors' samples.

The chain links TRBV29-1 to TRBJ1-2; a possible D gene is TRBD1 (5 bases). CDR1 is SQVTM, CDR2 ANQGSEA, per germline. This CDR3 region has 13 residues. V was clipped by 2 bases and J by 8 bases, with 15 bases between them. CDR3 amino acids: CSVEPSGYSGYTF. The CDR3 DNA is TGCAGCGTTGAACCATCAGGGTATAGCGGCTACACCTTC.

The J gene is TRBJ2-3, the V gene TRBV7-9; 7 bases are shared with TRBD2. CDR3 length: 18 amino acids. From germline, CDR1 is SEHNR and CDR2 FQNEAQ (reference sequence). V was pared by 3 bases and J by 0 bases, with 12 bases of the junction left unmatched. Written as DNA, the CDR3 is TGTGCCAGCAGCTTGGTAGCGGGCCCGACTGTTAGCACAGATACGCAGTATTTT. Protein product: CASSLVAGPTVSTDTQYF.

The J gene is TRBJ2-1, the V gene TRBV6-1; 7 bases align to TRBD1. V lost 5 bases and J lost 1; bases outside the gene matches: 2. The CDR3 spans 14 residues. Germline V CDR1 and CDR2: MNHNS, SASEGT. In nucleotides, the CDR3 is TGTGCCAGCAGTCCCAGGGGGTCCTACAATGAGCAGTTCTTC. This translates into CASSPRGSYNEQFF.

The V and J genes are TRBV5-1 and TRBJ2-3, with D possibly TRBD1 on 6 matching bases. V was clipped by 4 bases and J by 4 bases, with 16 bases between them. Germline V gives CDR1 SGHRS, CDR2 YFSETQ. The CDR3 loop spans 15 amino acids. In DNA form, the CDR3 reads TGCGCCAGCAGCCCGGGGACATTAGGTTCAGATACGCAGTATTTT. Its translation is CASSPGTLGSDTQYF. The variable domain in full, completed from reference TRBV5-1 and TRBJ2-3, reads KAGVTQTPRYLIKTRGQQVTLSCSPISGHRSVSWYQQTPGQGLQFLFEYFSETQRNKGNFPGRFSGRQFSNSRSEMNVSTLELGDSALYLCASSPGTLGSDTQYFGPGTRLTVL.

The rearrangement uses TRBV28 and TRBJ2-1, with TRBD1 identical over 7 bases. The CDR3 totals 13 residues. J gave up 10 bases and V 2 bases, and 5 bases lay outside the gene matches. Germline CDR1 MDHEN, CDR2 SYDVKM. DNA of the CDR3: TGTGCCAGCAGTTTACAAGGACAGGCCGAGCAGTTCTTC. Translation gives CASSLQGQAEQFF.

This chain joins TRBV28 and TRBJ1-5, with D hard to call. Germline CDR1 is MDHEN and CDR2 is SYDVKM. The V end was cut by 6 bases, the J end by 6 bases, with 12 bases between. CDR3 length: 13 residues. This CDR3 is CASRWTLGQPQHF. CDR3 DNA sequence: TGTGCCAGCAGATGGACCCTCGGTCAGCCCCAGCATTTT.

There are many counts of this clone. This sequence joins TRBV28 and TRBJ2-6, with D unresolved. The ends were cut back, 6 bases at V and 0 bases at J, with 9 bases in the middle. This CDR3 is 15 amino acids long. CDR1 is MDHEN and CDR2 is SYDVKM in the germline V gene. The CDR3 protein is CASSLARSGANVLTF. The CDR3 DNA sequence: TGTGCCAGCAGCCTTGCTCGCTCTGGGGCCAACGTCCTGACTTTC.

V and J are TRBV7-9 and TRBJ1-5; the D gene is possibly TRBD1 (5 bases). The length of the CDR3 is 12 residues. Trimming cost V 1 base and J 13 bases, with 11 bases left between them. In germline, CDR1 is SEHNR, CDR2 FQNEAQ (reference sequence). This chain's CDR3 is CASSLETARQHF. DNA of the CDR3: TGTGCCAGCAGCTTAGAGACAGCACGGCAGCATTTT.

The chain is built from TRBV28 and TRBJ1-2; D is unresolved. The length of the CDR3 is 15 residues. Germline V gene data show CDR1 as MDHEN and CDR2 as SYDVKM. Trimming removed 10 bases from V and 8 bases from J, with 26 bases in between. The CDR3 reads CATTQQSLIWRGYTF. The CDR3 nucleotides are TGTGCCACCACGCAACAGAGTCTGATATGGCGAGGCTACACCTTC.

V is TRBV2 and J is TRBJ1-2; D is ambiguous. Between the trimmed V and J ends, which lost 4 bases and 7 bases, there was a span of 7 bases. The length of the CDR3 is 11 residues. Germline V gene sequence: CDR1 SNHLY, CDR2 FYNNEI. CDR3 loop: CASSVHVGYTF. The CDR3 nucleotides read TGTGCCAGCAGTGTGCACGTTGGCTACACCTTC.

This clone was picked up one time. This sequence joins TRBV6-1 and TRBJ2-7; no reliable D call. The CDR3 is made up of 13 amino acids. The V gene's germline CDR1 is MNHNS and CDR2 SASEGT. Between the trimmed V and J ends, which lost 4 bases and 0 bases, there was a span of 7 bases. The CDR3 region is CASSGYTSYEQYF. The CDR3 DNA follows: TGTGCCAGCAGTGGGTACACCTCCTACGAGCAGTACTTC.

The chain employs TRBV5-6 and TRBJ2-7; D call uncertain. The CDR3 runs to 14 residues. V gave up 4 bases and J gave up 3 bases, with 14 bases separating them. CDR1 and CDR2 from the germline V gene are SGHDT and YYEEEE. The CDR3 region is CASSLYNSFYEQYF. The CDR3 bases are TGTGCCAGCAGCCTGTACAACAGTTTCTACGAGCAGTACTTC.

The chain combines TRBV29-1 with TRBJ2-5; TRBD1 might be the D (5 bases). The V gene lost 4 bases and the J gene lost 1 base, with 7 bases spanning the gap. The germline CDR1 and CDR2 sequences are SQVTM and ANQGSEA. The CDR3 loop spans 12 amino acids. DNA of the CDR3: TGCAGCGTTGTCGACAGCCAAGAGACCCAGTACTTC. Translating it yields CSVVDSQETQYF.

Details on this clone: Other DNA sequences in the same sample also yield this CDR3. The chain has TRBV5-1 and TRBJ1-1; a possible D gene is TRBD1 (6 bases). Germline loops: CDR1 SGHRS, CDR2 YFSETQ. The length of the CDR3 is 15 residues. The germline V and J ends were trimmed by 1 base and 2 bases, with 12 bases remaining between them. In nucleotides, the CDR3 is TGCGCCAGCAGCTTGACTGGCAGGGGAAACACTGAAGCTTTCTTT. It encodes CASSLTGRGNTEAFF.

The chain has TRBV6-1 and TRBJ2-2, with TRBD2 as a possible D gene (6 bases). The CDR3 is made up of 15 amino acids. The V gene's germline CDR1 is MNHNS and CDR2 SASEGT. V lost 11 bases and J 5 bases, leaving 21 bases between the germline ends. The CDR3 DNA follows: TGTGCCGCTGGGGGGTTTTCGCTAGGTACCGGGGAGCTGTTTTTT. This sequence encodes CAAGGFSLGTGELFF.

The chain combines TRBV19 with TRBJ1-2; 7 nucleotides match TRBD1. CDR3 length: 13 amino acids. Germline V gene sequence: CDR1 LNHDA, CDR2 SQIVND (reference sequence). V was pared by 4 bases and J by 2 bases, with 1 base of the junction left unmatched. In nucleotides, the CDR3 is TGTGCCAGTAGTAAGACAGGGAACTATGGCTACACCTTC. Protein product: CASSKTGNYGYTF.

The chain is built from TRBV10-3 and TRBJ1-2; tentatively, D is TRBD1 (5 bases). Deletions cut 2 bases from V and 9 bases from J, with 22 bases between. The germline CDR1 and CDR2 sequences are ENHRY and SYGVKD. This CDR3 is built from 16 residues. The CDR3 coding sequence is TGTGCCATCAGTGAGCCCGCACCCGGGACTCCTGAGCGCTACACCTTC. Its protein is CAISEPAPGTPERYTF.

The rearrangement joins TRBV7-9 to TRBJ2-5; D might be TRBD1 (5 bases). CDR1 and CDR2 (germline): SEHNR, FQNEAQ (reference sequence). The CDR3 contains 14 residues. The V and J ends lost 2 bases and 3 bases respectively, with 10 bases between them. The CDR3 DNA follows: TGTGCCAGCAGCTTAATGAGCAGGGAAGAGACCCAGTACTTC. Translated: CASSLMSREETQYF.

The CDR3 sequence: CASMGQGNTGELFF. The DNA for the CDR3 is TGTGCCAGCATGGGACAGGGGAACACCGGGGAGCTGTTTTTT. This chain uses TRBV6-1 with TRBJ2-2; 9 nucleotides agree with TRBD1. This CDR3 comprises 14 residues. Per the germline V gene, CDR1 is MNHNS and CDR2 is SASEGT. V dropped 7 bases and J dropped 1; count of bases not matched to a gene: 1.

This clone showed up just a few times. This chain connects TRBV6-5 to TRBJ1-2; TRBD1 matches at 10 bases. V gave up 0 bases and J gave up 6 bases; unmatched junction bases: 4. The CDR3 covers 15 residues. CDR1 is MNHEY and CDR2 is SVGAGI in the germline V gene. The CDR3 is CASSYSRQGADGYTF. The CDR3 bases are TGTGCCAGCAGTTACTCGAGACAGGGGGCGGATGGCTACACCTTC.

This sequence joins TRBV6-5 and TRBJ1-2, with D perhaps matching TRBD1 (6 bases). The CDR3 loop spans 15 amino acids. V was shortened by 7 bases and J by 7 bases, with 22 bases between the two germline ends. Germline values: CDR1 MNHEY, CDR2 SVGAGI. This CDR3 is CASKPPGHQLGGYTF. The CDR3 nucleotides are TGTGCCAGCAAGCCTCCGGGACACCAGTTGGGTGGCTACACCTTC.

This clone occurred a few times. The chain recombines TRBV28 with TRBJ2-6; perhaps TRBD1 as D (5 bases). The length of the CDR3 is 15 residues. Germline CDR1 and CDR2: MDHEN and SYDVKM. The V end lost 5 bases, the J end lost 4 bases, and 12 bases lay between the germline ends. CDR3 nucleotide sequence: TGTGCCAGCAGTCCCCAGGGATCAGGGGCCAACGTCCTGACTTTC. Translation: CASSPQGSGANVLTF.

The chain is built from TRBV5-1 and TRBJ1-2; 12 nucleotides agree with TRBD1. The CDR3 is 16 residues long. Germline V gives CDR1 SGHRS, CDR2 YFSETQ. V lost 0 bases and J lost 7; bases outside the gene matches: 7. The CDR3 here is CASSLVGGQGASGYTF. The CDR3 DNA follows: TGCGCCAGCAGCTTGGTTGGGGGACAGGGGGCGAGTGGCTACACCTTC.

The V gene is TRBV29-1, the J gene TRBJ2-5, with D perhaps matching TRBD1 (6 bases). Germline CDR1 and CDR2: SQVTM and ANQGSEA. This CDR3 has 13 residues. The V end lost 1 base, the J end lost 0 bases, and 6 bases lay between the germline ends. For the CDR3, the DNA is TGCAGCGTTGAAGGGACAGACCAAGAGACCCAGTACTTC. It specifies CSVEGTDQETQYF.

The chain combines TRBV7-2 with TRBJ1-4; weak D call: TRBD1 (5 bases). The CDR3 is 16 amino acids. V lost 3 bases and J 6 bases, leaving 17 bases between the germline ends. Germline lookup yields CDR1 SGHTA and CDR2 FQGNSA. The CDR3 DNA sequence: TGTGCCAGCAGCTTGCAGGGTGGAGCGCTGGATGAAAAACTGTTTTTT. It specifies CASSLQGGALDEKLFF.

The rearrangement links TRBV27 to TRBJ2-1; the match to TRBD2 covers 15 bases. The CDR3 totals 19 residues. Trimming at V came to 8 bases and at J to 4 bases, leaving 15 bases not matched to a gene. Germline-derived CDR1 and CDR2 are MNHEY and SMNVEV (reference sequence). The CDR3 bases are TGTGCCAGCGTTTCTGGGACTAGCGGGAGGACATCACATTACAATGAGCAGTTCTTC. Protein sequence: CASVSGTSGRTSHYNEQFF.

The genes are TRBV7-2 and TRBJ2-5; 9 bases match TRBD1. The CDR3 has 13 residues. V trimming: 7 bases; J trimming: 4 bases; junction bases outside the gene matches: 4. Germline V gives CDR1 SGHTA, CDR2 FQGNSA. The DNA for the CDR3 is TGTGCCAGCACCTTGGACAGGGGAGAGACCCAGTACTTC. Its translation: CASTLDRGETQYF. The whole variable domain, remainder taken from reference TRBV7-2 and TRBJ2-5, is GAGVSQSPSNKVTEKGKDVELRCDPISGHTALYWYRQSLGQGLEFLIYFQGNSAPDKSGLPSDRFSAERTGGSVSTLTIQRTQQEDSAVYLCASTLDRGETQYFGPGTRLLVL.

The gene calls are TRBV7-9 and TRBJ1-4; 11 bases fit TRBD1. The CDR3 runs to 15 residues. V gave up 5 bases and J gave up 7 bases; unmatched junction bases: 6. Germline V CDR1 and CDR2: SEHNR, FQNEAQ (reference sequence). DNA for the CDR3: TGTGCCAGCAGCCAAGGGACAGGGGGTTTTGAAAAACTGTTTTTT. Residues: CASSQGTGGFEKLFF.